Sequencing of this T cell receptor (beta chain) was carried out in a study of TIL therapy for anti-PD-1-resistant metastatic lung cancer. Study at large: Median tumor mutation burden was roughly 1.5 mutations per megabase.

The V gene lost 7 bases and the J gene lost 9 bases, with 16 bases spanning the gap. Germline V CDR1 and CDR2: SGHAT, FQNNGV. This CDR3 contains 12 residues. Time point specified: pre-treatment sample, taken before nivolumab and TIL therapy. Stage 4 NSCLC adults joined between 2017 and 2020. This was the immunoSEQ v3 assay. Repertoires were generated with immunoSEQ multiplex PCR, while TCRdb's copy carries only in-frame clones and drops some. The table records tens of thousands of clones, less than 75% of them present only once. The sample here was blood, taken at baseline. The genes are TRBV11-2 and TRBJ2-7; D may be TRBD1 (5 bases). This clonotype was sampled from a person between 30 and 79 years old with non-small cell lung cancer. CDR3 nucleotide sequence: TGTGCCAGCACCAATACCCAGGGTCCGCAGTACTTC. Protein product: CASTNTQGPQYF. Complete variable domain (other parts from reference TRBV11-2 and TRBJ2-7): EAGVAQSPRYKIIEKRQSVAFWCNPISGHATLYWYQQILGQGPKLLIQFQNNGVVDDSQLPKDRFSAERLKGVDSTLKIQPAKLEDSAVYLCASTNTQGPQYFGPGTRLTVT.